This T cell receptor beta chain is from a study of T-cell memory formation after mild COVID-19 (dated by TCRdb to the early 2020s). Some background on the complete study: TCR sequence clusters from the two donors were found to be largely donor specific. The cohort comprised two young, previously healthy adult volunteers, one female and one male. Longitudinal TCRalpha and TCRbeta repertoire sequencing tracked T-cell clones expanding and contracting after mild COVID-19 in a couple of donors. General findings and caveats noted by the study authors: SARS-CoV-2 specificity was not confirmed for the second-wave clones peaking on day 37. Only two mild cases were covered in the study, and larger cohorts including severe cases with pre-infection samples were considered necessary. The detection of some responding clones in pre-infection memory suggests that pre-existing cross-reactive memory T cells joined the SARS-CoV-2 response. Contracting CD4+ clones appeared mostly in the CM and EM memory subsets, whereas CD8+ clones were enriched in EMRA. From day 15 to 85, contracting clones showed balanced CD4/CD8 phenotypes, whereas a second wave of clones that expanded from day 15 to 37 leaned towards CD4+.

PBMCs were isolated by Ficoll-Paque density gradient centrifugation. From a lookup of the germline V gene, CDR1 and CDR2 are SGDLS and YYNGEE. The CDR3 goes from the cysteine to the phenylalanine over 14 residues. CDR3 DNA only is kept here, 42 bases in frame from base 1. The junction shows trimming of 7 bases on V and 5 bases on J, plus 19 bases between the germline ends. With respect to this clonotype: Its binding antigen is unknown. The input lacks base qualities; no much larger clone sits a single base away.

The data were produced on an Illumina NovaSeq 6000. cDNA libraries for TCRalpha and TCRbeta were prepared by 5'RACE using constant-segment primers, with sample barcodes and unique molecular identifiers added. RNA was extracted from every sample with Trizol reagent. Library amplification was performed in two PCR steps, and a second sample barcode and Illumina TruSeq adapters were introduced in the second step. Sequencing of the libraries was done on an Illumina NovaSeq, producing 2 x 150 bp paired-end reads. On the authors' methods: Reads were demultiplexed and collapsed into UMI-guided consensus sequences with migec v1.2.7. Using mixcr v2.1.11, UMI consensuses were aligned to TRA and TRB V and J templates and then assembled into clonotypes. A clonotype was counted as expanded or contracted only if both edgeR and NoisET called the change significant, with noise models trained on biological replicates. For edgeR calls, the thresholds were a false discovery rate-adjusted p below 0.01 and a log2 fold-change of 1. PCA with hierarchical clustering of max-normalized trajectories of the 1000 most abundant clonotypes was used as exploratory dynamics analysis. The CD4 or CD8 phenotype of responding clones was assigned using the separately sequenced CD4+ and CD8+ repertoires. Starting from the raw public reads, TCRdb applied fastp trimming at Q25, assembled clones with MiXCR and retained in-frame beta chains. Rows are unified per CDR3 protein, each entry keeping the most common DNA and genes. TCRdb, not the authors, supplied the V and J calls. The sample contains approximately 480,000 distinct CDR3 sequences, about 20% of them found a single time. The ten top clones hold 9% to 15% of the sample.

The rearrangement combines TRBV9 with TRBJ2-7; a tentative D match to TRBD2 spans 6 bases. The sequence came from an adult woman who had mild COVID-19 (a few samples of this study predate the infection). The sample titles of this study are shuffled in the database, so cell type and time point are left out; the donor was told from shared clones. The sample was PBMCs or a T cell subset sorted from them (not recorded which). The CDR3 in this case is CASAEGLASHEQYF. The nucleotides are TGTGCCAGCGCCGAGGGGCTAGCGTCCCACGAGCAGTACTTC.